This T cell receptor beta chain was profiled in a study of PD-L1 blockade in urothelial cancer. Study-level information: Prior exposure to chemotherapy in patients amounted to 0 to 3 regimens received. Study outcomes and limitations: Patients with durable benefit had greater blood expansion of tumor-associated TCR clones 3 weeks into treatment.

This clone has only one observation. Antigen unknown. Germline V gives CDR1 SGHRS, CDR2 YFSETQ. The CDR3 is 16 amino acids. Trimming at V came to 1 base and at J to 1 base, leaving 2 bases not matched to a gene. Regarding time point: pretreatment peripheral blood. Sequencing used immunoSEQ multiplex PCR; TCRdb keeps in-frame clones, though not all of them. In the table there are approximately 72,000 clones, about 86% of which are singletons. The clonotype originates from a man aged 60-69 years with urothelial cancer. Sequencing used PBMCs, obtained around atezolizumab (anti-PD-L1) treatment. The V call is TRBV5-1, the J call TRBJ2-5; 12 positions match TRBD2. The CDR3 spells CASSLTSGGFQETQYF. CDR3 sequence (DNA): TGCGCCAGCAGCTTGACTAGCGGGGGGTTCCAAGAGACCCAGTACTTC. The full variable domain, rest sourced from reference TRBV5-1 and TRBJ2-5, is KAGVTQTPRYLIKTRGQQVTLSCSPISGHRSVSWYQQTPGQGLQFLFEYFSETQRNKGNFPGRFSGRQFSNSRSEMNVSTLELGDSALYLCASSLTSGGFQETQYFGPGTRLLVL.